This T cell receptor beta chain was captured in a study of T cell responses to AZD1222 COVID-19 vaccine. The junction had 5 bases not matched to a gene; V was cut back by 0 bases and J by 7 bases. CDR1 and CDR2 from the germline V gene are GTSNPN and SVGIG (reference sequence). The CDR3 spans 15 residues. Assay used: immunoSEQ multiplex PCR; TCRdb lists only in-frame clones, some missing. The sample holds 65,000 to 75,000 clones; over 60% are singletons and the top ten take 40% to 55%. In this sample, this clone turned up once. V is TRBV30 and J is TRBJ2-7, with 14 bases fitting TRBD2. Specimen: peripheral blood, collected 28 days after the second AZD1222 dose. The source is an adult who received the AZD1222 COVID-19 vaccine. CDR3 nucleotides: TGTGCCTGGAGTGTAGGGGGACTAGCGGGGGAAGAGCAGTACTTC. Translation: CAWSVGGLAGEEQYF.